This T cell receptor (beta chain) was observed in a study of T cell responses to AZD1222 COVID-19 vaccine. The study, taken as a whole, reports: Donors were chiefly white British, with a greater number of females, and clonal diversity was perhaps underestimated.

V lost 8 bases and J lost 9; bases outside the gene matches: 3. Germline V gene sequence: CDR1 SGHAT, CDR2 FQNNGV. CDR3 size: 13 residues. Assay used: immunoSEQ multiplex PCR; TCRdb lists only in-frame clones, some missing. The table records 85,000 to 130,000 clones, about 93% of them present only once. Points on this clone: Its specificity is unknown.

The source of this sequence is an adult in good health. The chain couples TRBV11-2 to TRBJ2-1; 14 bases map to TRBD2. The material was peripheral blood, obtained on day 0 of AZD1222 vaccination. The CDR3 loop reads CASRLAGGAEQFF. The CDR3 DNA sequence: TGTGCCAGCCGACTAGCGGGAGGGGCTGAGCAGTTCTTC.